These 30 T cell receptor beta chains share one sample of origin, sequenced in a study of OX40 agonist ivuxolimab in advanced cancers. Profiled with immunoSEQ multiplex PCR; TCRdb holds only in-frame clones, not every one. The profile shows about 23,000 clones, 60% to 85% of them singletons. Sequences were derived from CD4+ or CD8+ T cells sorted from blood, sampled in a trial of the OX40 agonist ivuxolimab. Every receptor here comes from an adult with an advanced solid tumor such as melanoma, head and neck, liver or kidney cancer.

The genes are TRBV5-1 and TRBJ2-1; 8 nucleotides line up with TRBD2. CDR1 and CDR2 (germline): SGHRS, YFSETQ. The CDR3 is 13 residues long. The J segment lost 13 bases and the V segment lost 0 bases, leaving 6 bases of the junction unmatched. This CDR3 reads CASSLVSGGFQFF. Written as DNA, the CDR3 is TGCGCCAGCAGCTTGGTCAGCGGGGGTTTTCAGTTCTTC.

The rearrangement joins TRBV6-4 to TRBJ1-2; TRBD1 agrees at 8 bases. The CDR3 is 14 residues long. Trimming at V came to 6 bases and at J to 6 bases, leaving 9 bases not matched to a gene. CDR1 and CDR2 from the germline V gene are MRHNA and SNTAGT. The DNA for the CDR3 is TGTGCCAGCAGCAGACAGGGGTACGTCAATGGCTACACCTTC. Protein: CASSRQGYVNGYTF.

This clone was seen only once. The CDR3 DNA follows: TGTGCCAGCAGCCCCGGGGGGTTGGCCGCTTTCTTT. It yields the protein CASSPGGLAAFF. The chain couples TRBV6-5 to TRBJ1-1, with D possibly TRBD1 on 5 matching bases. Per the germline V gene, CDR1 is MNHEY and CDR2 is SVGAGI. The V end lost 6 bases, the J end lost 11 bases, and 16 bases lay between the germline ends. The CDR3 length is 12 residues.

The rearrangement uses TRBV28 and TRBJ1-5; unclear D gene. The germline V gene encodes CDR1 MDHEN and CDR2 SYDVKM. Trimming took off 6 bases at V and 3 bases at J, with 9 bases between the two ends. The CDR3 consists of 13 residues. CDR3 DNA sequence: TGTGCCAGCAGCCGCCCAGTCAATCAGCCCCAGCATTTT. Its protein product is CASSRPVNQPQHF.

The chain links TRBV5-4 to TRBJ2-5; a weak D match, TRBD1 (5 bases). V was cut by 1 base and J by 5 bases, with 15 bases left in between. This CDR3 spans 15 amino acids. CDR1 and CDR2 (germline): SGHNT, YYREEE (reference sequence). DNA of the CDR3: TGTGCCAGCAGCTTGTATAGGGGCAAGGGGGAGACCCAGTACTTC. Translated: CASSLYRGKGETQYF. The full variable domain, with the rest looked up from reference TRBV5-4 and TRBJ2-5, is ETGVTQSPTHLIKTRGQQVTLRCSSQSGHNTVSWYQQALGQGPQFIFQYYREEENGRGNFPPRFSGLQFPNYSSELNVNALELDDSALYLCASSLYRGKGETQYFGPGTRLLVL.

The CDR3 sequence is CSVDAILAGITDTQYF. CDR3 DNA sequence: TGCAGCGTTGACGCAATACTAGCGGGGATCACAGATACGCAGTATTTT. V gene TRBV29-1 combines with J gene TRBJ2-3, with 10 bases fitting TRBD2. The CDR3 totals 16 residues. V shed 3 bases and J 2 bases; nucleotides not matched to a gene: 8. Germline CDR1 SQVTM, CDR2 ANQGSEA.

This sequence joins TRBV11-1 and TRBJ1-1; 7 bases map to TRBD1. J gave up 1 base and V 7 bases, and 6 bases lay outside the gene matches. The CDR3 is 14 amino acids. Germline V CDR1 and CDR2: SGHAT, FQDESV (reference sequence). The CDR3 DNA reads as TGTGCCAGCACCTTGGACAGGCAGAACACTGAAGCTTTCTTT. Translated, it gives CASTLDRQNTEAFF.

This chain uses TRBV30 with TRBJ2-3; 12 bases are shared with TRBD2. Per the germline V gene, CDR1 is GTSNPN and CDR2 is SVGIG (reference sequence). This CDR3 is 15 amino acids long. The trim removed 5 bases at V and 2 bases at J, leaving 5 bases unmatched. The CDR3 DNA is TGTGCCTGGCGCGGACTAGCGGGGAACACAGATACGCAGTATTTT. It translates to CAWRGLAGNTDTQYF.

The chain combines TRBV7-2 with TRBJ2-1; possible D gene TRBD2, 6 bases. The CDR3 consists of 15 residues. Trimming cost V 6 bases and J 0 bases, with 12 bases left between them. CDR1 is SGHTA, CDR2 FQGNSA, per germline. The CDR3 region has the DNA TGTGCCAGCAGACGGGACTCGAGCTCCTACAATGAGCAGTTCTTC. Its protein is CASRRDSSSYNEQFF.

The chain combines TRBV7-9 with TRBJ2-1; no clear D gene. The CDR3 consists of 13 residues. CDR1 is SEHNR and CDR2 is FQNEAQ in the germline V gene (reference sequence). Trimming removed 3 bases at V and 0 bases at J, with 3 bases between. CDR3 coding DNA: TGTGCCAGCAGCTTTCTCTCCTACAATGAGCAGTTCTTC. Its translation: CASSFLSYNEQFF.

This chain links TRBV5-6 with TRBJ2-1; D not resolved. There are 11 residues in the CDR3. CDR1 and CDR2 (germline): SGHDT, YYEEEE. Trimming took off 3 bases at V and 5 bases at J, with 3 bases between the two ends. The CDR3, as DNA: TGTGCCAGCAGCTCGCACAATGAGCAGTTCTTC. Translated, it gives CASSSHNEQFF. Looking up the rest from reference TRBV5-6 and TRBJ2-1 gives the full variable domain: DAGVTQSPTHLIKTRGQQVTLRCSPKSGHDTVSWYQQALGQGPQFIFQYYEEEERQRGNFPDRFSGHQFPNYSSELNVNALLLGDSALYLCASSSHNEQFFGPGTRLTVL.

This clone was counted a single time. The chain couples TRBV7-9 to TRBJ2-2; D not resolved. This CDR3 is built from 16 residues. V dropped 2 bases and J dropped 0 bases, with 10 bases sitting between them. Germline-derived CDR1 and CDR2 are SEHNR and FQNEAQ (reference sequence). The CDR3 region is CASSLKRNANTGELFF. Here the CDR3 DNA reads TGTGCCAGCAGCTTAAAACGGAACGCGAACACCGGGGAGCTGTTTTTT.

This chain uses TRBV7-8 with TRBJ2-7; TRBD2 matches at 7 bases. The CDR3 consists of 15 residues. With 3 bases clipped from V and 2 bases from J, the junction kept 7 bases outside the gene matches. Germline CDR1 and CDR2: SGHVS and FQNEAQ. The chain's CDR3 is CASSFRRAGAYEQYF. DNA for the CDR3: TGTGCCAGCAGCTTCCGGAGGGCGGGGGCCTACGAGCAGTACTTC.

This clone was recorded a few times. V is TRBV29-1 and J is TRBJ1-5; D gene unclear. In germline, CDR1 is SQVTM, CDR2 ANQGSEA. Trimming removed 6 bases from V and 3 bases from J, with 12 bases in between. The CDR3 consists of 13 residues. The CDR3 loop is CSVSRGNNQPQHF. In nucleotides, the CDR3 is TGCAGCGTGAGCAGAGGTAACAATCAGCCCCAGCATTTT.

This clone occurred once. V is TRBV6-1 and J is TRBJ1-1; D is undetermined. The CDR3 length is 13 residues. The V and J ends lost 5 bases and 3 bases respectively, with 10 bases between them. CDR1 MNHNS and CDR2 SASEGT come from the germline V gene. In DNA form, the CDR3 reads TGTGCCAGCAGTCAGGACCGTTACACTGAAGCTTTCTTT. Amino acids: CASSQDRYTEAFF.

The J gene is TRBJ1-6, the V gene TRBV5-8; the match to TRBD1 covers 8 bases. V was pared by 4 bases and J by 7 bases, with 7 bases of the junction left unmatched. The CDR3 loop spans 15 amino acids. Germline V gene sequence: CDR1 SGHTS, CDR2 YDEGEE. As DNA, the CDR3 is TGTGCCAGCAGCCTGGTCTGGACAGGGAATTCACCCCTCCACTTT. Encoded protein: CASSLVWTGNSPLHF. Supplemented by reference TRBV5-8 and TRBJ1-6, the full variable domain reads EAGVTQSPTHLIKTRGQQATLRCSPISGHTSVYWYQQALGLGLQFLLWYDEGEERNRGNFPPRFSGRQFPNYSSELNVNALELEDSALYLCASSLVWTGNSPLHFGNGTRLTVT.

This clone was detected only once. The chain's CDR3 is CASSQGRVSYEQYF. DNA for the CDR3: TGCGCCAGCAGCCAGGGCCGTGTGTCCTACGAGCAGTACTTC. The gene calls are TRBV4-1 and TRBJ2-7; D is undetermined. In germline, CDR1 is MGHRA, CDR2 YSYEKL. Trimming removed 3 bases at V and 1 base at J, with 10 bases between. There are 14 residues in the CDR3.

The gene calls are TRBV19 and TRBJ1-2; D is unclear. Trimming pared 3 bases from V and 6 bases from J, leaving 8 bases between. CDR1 is LNHDA, CDR2 SQIVND, per germline (reference sequence). CDR3 length equals 12 residues. The CDR3 DNA reads TGTGCCAGTAGTATTATGTGGAATGGCTACACCTTC. Its protein product is CASSIMWNGYTF.

The chain links TRBV5-6 to TRBJ2-7; TRBD1 agrees at 9 bases. This CDR3 region has 14 residues. Germline V gene lookup returns CDR1 SGHDT and CDR2 YYEEEE. With V trimmed by 1 base and J by 3 bases, 2 bases remained unmatched. The DNA for the CDR3 is TGTGCCAGCAGCTTGAAGGGACAGGGCTACGAGCAGTACTTC. Encoded protein: CASSLKGQGYEQYF.

This chain uses TRBV5-4 with TRBJ2-5, with TRBD1 identical over 10 bases. After removal of 6 bases from V and 5 bases from J, the junction contained 7 bases not matched to a gene. This CDR3 is built from 14 residues. CDR1 SGHNT and CDR2 YYREEE come from the germline V gene (reference sequence). DNA for the CDR3: TGTGCCAGCACCTGGGACAGGGGTATGGAGACCCAGTACTTC. As protein: CASTWDRGMETQYF.

This clone was found once. The rearrangement links TRBV2 to TRBJ2-3; D perhaps matches TRBD2 (5 bases). V lost 8 bases, J lost 4 bases, and 10 bases lay in between. The CDR3 has 12 amino acids. Germline V gene lookup returns CDR1 SNHLY and CDR2 FYNNEI. This CDR3 reads CASGRGSDTQYF. CDR3 sequence (DNA): TGTGCCAGCGGGAGAGGCTCAGATACGCAGTATTTT.

The chain couples TRBV6-1 to TRBJ2-7; the D gene is possibly TRBD1 (6 bases). This CDR3 spans 12 amino acids. V lost 7 bases, J lost 4 bases, and 11 bases lay in between. Germline V lookup: CDR1 MNHNS, CDR2 SASEGT. DNA for the CDR3: TGTGCCAGCAAGGACAGAGGGTACGAGCAGTACTTC. Amino acid sequence: CASKDRGYEQYF.

This chain links TRBV7-2 with TRBJ2-3; no reliable D call. The germline gives CDR1 SGHTA, CDR2 FQGNSA. The CDR3 runs to 16 residues. V was shortened by 6 bases and J by 0 bases, with 16 bases between the two germline ends. The CDR3 region has the DNA TGTGCCAGCAGTCGGAACGGGCAGATTAGCACAGATACGCAGTATTTT. Amino acid sequence: CASSRNGQISTDTQYF. Based on the CDR3 plus reference TRBV7-2 and TRBJ2-3, the full variable domain is GAGVSQSPSNKVTEKGKDVELRCDPISGHTALYWYRQSLGQGLEFLIYFQGNSAPDKSGLPSDRFSAERTGGSVSTLTIQRTQQEDSAVYLCASSRNGQISTDTQYFGPGTRLTVL.

This clone appeared a few times. The chain uses TRBV7-2 and TRBJ2-7, with TRBD2 as a possible D gene (5 bases). Germline loops: CDR1 SGHTA, CDR2 FQGNSA. V lost 1 base, J lost 0 bases, and 7 bases lay in between. The CDR3 is 14 amino acids. This CDR3 reads CASSLVGSSYEQYF. DNA for the CDR3: TGTGCCAGCAGCTTAGTGGGGAGCTCCTACGAGCAGTACTTC.

The V and J genes are TRBV27 and TRBJ1-1; unclear D gene. The V end lost 6 bases, the J end lost 0 bases, and 8 bases lay between the germline ends. This CDR3 contains 13 residues. The V gene's germline CDR1 is MNHEY and CDR2 SMNVEV (reference sequence). The CDR3 loop is CASRPFVNTEAFF. Written as DNA, the CDR3 is TGTGCCAGCAGACCGTTTGTGAACACTGAAGCTTTCTTT.

V and J are TRBV7-3 and TRBJ2-2; the D is unclear. The CDR3 has 14 residues. Trimming left V 6 bases short and J 5 bases short, with 13 bases between. The germline V gene has CDR1 SGHTA and CDR2 FQGTGA. The CDR3 DNA follows: TGTGCCAGCAGATCCGAGGCCCATACCGGGGAGCTGTTTTTT. Its protein is CASRSEAHTGELFF. Complete variable domain (other parts from reference TRBV7-3 and TRBJ2-2): GAGVSQTPSNKVTEKGKYVELRCDPISGHTALYWYRQSLGQGPEFLIYFQGTGAADDSGLPNDRFFAVRPEGSVSTLKIQRTERGDSAVYLCASRSEAHTGELFFGEGSRLTVL.

This clone came up a few times. This sequence joins TRBV28 and TRBJ2-7; 7 bases match TRBD1. Germline CDR1 and CDR2: MDHEN and SYDVKM. The junction had 8 bases not matched to a gene; V was cut back by 5 bases and J by 4 bases. This CDR3 is 14 amino acids long. The CDR3 DNA follows: TGTGCCAGCAGTCTCCAACAGGGGCGGTACGAGCAGTACTTC. Translating it yields CASSLQQGRYEQYF. Variable domain in full (rest from reference TRBV28 and TRBJ2-7): DVKVTQSSRYLVKRTGEKVFLECVQDMDHENMFWYRQDPGLGLRLIYFSYDVKMKEKGDIPEGYSVSREKKERFSLILESASTNQTSMYLCASSLQQGRYEQYFGPGTRLTVT.

The gene calls are TRBV5-1 and TRBJ2-1; D ambiguous. This CDR3 region has 15 residues. Germline V CDR1 and CDR2: SGHRS, YFSETQ. Trimming pared 4 bases from V and 4 bases from J, leaving 15 bases between. CDR3 sequence reads: CASSGQYVGYNEQFF. CDR3 coding DNA: TGCGCCAGCAGCGGGCAATACGTGGGTTACAATGAGCAGTTCTTC.

The chain links TRBV19 to TRBJ2-7; 8 bases are a match to TRBD1. V lost 4 bases and J lost 1; bases outside the gene matches: 3. CDR1 LNHDA and CDR2 SQIVND come from the germline V gene (reference sequence). This CDR3 spans 14 amino acids. CDR3 protein: CASSTGQGSYEQYF. For the CDR3, the DNA is TGTGCCAGTAGTACCGGACAGGGATCCTACGAGCAGTACTTC.

This clone was observed a handful of times. The CDR3: CASSPAGPGNTIYF. The CDR3 region has the DNA TGTGCCAGCTCACCGGCAGGGCCTGGAAACACCATATATTTT. The rearrangement uses TRBV18 and TRBJ1-3, with D possibly matching TRBD1 (5 bases). Germline CDR1 reads KGHSH; CDR2 reads LQKENI. CDR3 length: 14 amino acids. The ends were cut back, 3 bases at V and 2 bases at J, with 8 bases in the middle.